This T cell receptor beta chain was profiled in a study of cytomegalovirus exposure and HLA in healthy donors. PCR used 60 Vbeta primers and 13 Jbeta primers. Repertoires were generated with immunoSEQ multiplex PCR, while TCRdb's copy carries only in-frame clones and drops some. The sample yields 200,000 to 250,000 clones, about 77% seen once. Trimming removed 4 bases from V and 2 bases from J, with 14 bases in between. CDR1 is SNHLY and CDR2 is FYNNEI in the germline V gene. This CDR3 is 15 amino acids long. This chain links TRBV2 with TRBJ2-5; D perhaps matches TRBD2 (6 bases). This receptor was identified in a woman aged 30 to 39 in good health and CMV-seronegative. The sequenced sample was PBMCs. The CDR3 spells CASSVLLGGQETQYF. In DNA, the CDR3 is TGTGCCAGCAGTGTTCTTTTAGGAGGGCAAGAGACCCAGTACTTC.